The next 24 T cell receptor beta chains were all read from a single sample in a study of prognosis after radiotherapy for stage I lung cancer. The genomic DNA TCR beta CDR3 region underwent two rounds of multiplex PCR. Specific primers for each TRBV and TRBJ gene were what first-round PCR used. A single record per CDR3 protein comes from TCRdb applying MiXCR to the multiplex PCR reads. The repertoire includes about 35,000 distinct CDR3 sequences, around 30% of them detected once, and less than 30% sits in the top ten. The source material was PBMCs, sampled before or after stereotactic body radiation therapy (not recorded which). Receptors were obtained from a donor over 45 with non-small cell lung cancer.

This clonotype was counted only a few times. The junction shows a germline mismatch at one end, possibly a read error. This sequence joins TRBV5-5 and TRBJ1-2; 7 nucleotides match TRBD1. The CDR3 has 15 residues. Germline lookup yields CDR1 SGHKS and CDR2 YYEKEE (reference sequence). The CDR3 DNA sequence: TGTGCCAGCAGCTTGTTGGGCAGGGGGGGATATGACTACACCTTC. Translation: CASSLLGRGGYDYTF.

The table lists this clonotype with many counts. The rearrangement uses TRBV6-9 and TRBJ1-4; weak D call: TRBD1 (5 bases). CDR1 is MNHGY, CDR2 SVAAGI, per germline. This CDR3 has 15 amino acids. Trimming took off 3 bases at V and 4 bases at J, with 12 bases between the two ends. The DNA of the CDR3 is TGTGCCAGCAGTTACTCCGCGACAGATAATGAAAAACTGTTTTTT. Protein sequence: CASSYSATDNEKLFF.

Comments on this clonotype: A much larger clone lies one base from this, so it may be a read error. The conserved phenylalanine or tryptophan normally closing the CDR3 is absent here, so this likely arose from a read error. J is TRBJ2-5 and V is TRBV28; D uncertain. Germline V gene lookup returns CDR1 MDHEN and CDR2 SYDVKM. The CDR3 totals 12 residues. Trimming took off 8 bases at V and 7 bases at J, with 14 bases between the two ends. Here the CDR3 reads CASLTRMGTQYL. DNA of the CDR3: TGTGCCAGCCTGACGAGGATGGGGACCCAGTACCTC.

This clonotype was seen ten or more times. The chain links TRBV7-3 to TRBJ1-1, with TRBD1 matching over 9 bases. Germline V gene sequence: CDR1 SGHTA, CDR2 FQGTGA. With 2 bases clipped from V and 6 bases from J, the junction kept 7 bases outside the gene matches. This CDR3 has 15 residues. The CDR3 spells CASSLSPGQGAEAFF. In nucleotides, the CDR3 is TGTGCCAGCAGCTTATCACCGGGACAGGGTGCTGAAGCTTTCTTT.

Sample share makes this clonotype medium-sized. V is TRBV6-1 and J is TRBJ1-2, with TRBD1 matching over 12 bases. Trimming cost V 5 bases and J 4 bases; bases outside gene matches: 14. The germline V gene has CDR1 MNHNS and CDR2 SASEGT. CDR3 length equals 18 residues. This CDR3 reads CASSTKGTGGILGYGYTF. In DNA form, the CDR3 reads TGTGCCAGCAGTACCAAGGGGACAGGGGGCATTCTTGGCTATGGCTACACCTTC.

Ten or more counts support this clonotype. V usage is TRBV7-2 and J usage is TRBJ2-2; TRBD1 aligns across 8 bases. Trimming took 5 bases from V and 5 from J; bases not matched to a gene: 4. Germline-derived CDR1 and CDR2 are SGHTA and FQGNSA. The CDR3 loop spans 14 amino acids. CDR3 DNA: TGTGCCAGCAGCCCCCGACAGGGGACCGGGGAGCTGTTTTTT. It codes for CASSPRQGTGELFF.

The sample holds many counts of this clonotype. The gene calls are TRBV6-4 and TRBJ1-6; weak D call: TRBD1 (6 bases). Per germline, CDR1 MRHNA and CDR2 SNTAGT. Trimming shortened V by 6 bases and J by 14 bases, and 14 bases separated the two germline ends. The CDR3 contains 12 residues. The CDR3 here is CASRGPKGALHF. CDR3 DNA sequence: TGTGCCAGCAGGGGTCCAAAGGGGGCCCTCCACTTT.

This clonotype was detected many times. This rearrangement joins TRBV7-9 to TRBJ1-1; tentative D call: TRBD1 (6 bases). V lost 4 bases and J 3 bases, leaving 9 bases between the germline ends. CDR1 is SEHNR, CDR2 FQNEAQ, per germline (reference sequence). The CDR3 extends over 13 amino acids. In DNA, the CDR3 is TGTGCCAGCAGCTCCAGGGGTGACACTGAAGCTTTCTTT. Translated: CASSSRGDTEAFF.

This clonotype occurred many times. The chain carries TRBV18 and TRBJ1-4; no definite D call. CDR1 KGHSH and CDR2 LQKENI come from the germline V gene. Trimming took off 3 bases at V and 7 bases at J, with 9 bases between the two ends. The CDR3 has 13 residues. The CDR3 DNA sequence: TGTGCCAGCTCACCTCCCGGAGGTGAAAAACTGTTTTTT. Its protein product is CASSPPGGEKLFF.

This clonotype occurred many times. The genes are TRBV20-1 and TRBJ2-5; D unclear. Trimming stripped 3 bases from V and 2 bases from J, with 7 bases between. Germline loops: CDR1 DFQATT, CDR2 SNEGSKA (reference sequence). The CDR3 is 12 residues long. CDR3 residues: CSARALQETQYF. The DNA of the CDR3 is TGCAGTGCTAGGGCACTTCAAGAGACCCAGTACTTC.

Ten or more counts support this clonotype. The gene calls are TRBV7-2 and TRBJ2-7; TRBD2 is a possible D gene (6 bases). The CDR3 is 14 residues long. Trimming removed 6 bases from V and 5 bases from J, with 17 bases in between. CDR1 and CDR2 from the germline V gene are SGHTA and FQGNSA. The CDR3 loop reads CASRPGTELNEQYF. The DNA of the CDR3 is TGTGCCAGCAGACCCGGGACTGAGTTAAACGAGCAGTACTTC.

This clonotype occurred many times. The CDR3 loop reads CASSPNRPNTEAFF. CDR3 DNA: TGTGCCAGTAGTCCAAATCGACCCAACACTGAAGCTTTCTTT. This chain connects TRBV19 to TRBJ1-1; D is ambiguous. This CDR3 has 14 amino acids. Germline-derived CDR1 and CDR2 are LNHDA and SQIVND (reference sequence). V was trimmed by 5 bases and J by 2 bases, leaving 12 bases between them.

This clonotype was recorded many times. This chain connects TRBV20-1 to TRBJ1-4; no reliable D call. CDR1 and CDR2 from the germline V gene are DFQATT and SNEGSKA (reference sequence). The CDR3 length is 14 residues. Trimming cost V 1 base and J 3 bases, with 9 bases left between them. The CDR3 region is CSARVKGSNEKLFF. The CDR3 region has the DNA TGCAGTGCTAGAGTGAAGGGTTCTAATGAAAAACTGTTTTTT.

This clonotype appeared many times. V is TRBV9 and J is TRBJ2-2; no firm D call. The germline V gene has CDR1 SGDLS and CDR2 YYNGEE. The length of the CDR3 is 14 residues. V was cut by 0 bases and J by 3 bases, with 6 bases left in between. CDR3 protein: CASSVASYTGELFF. For the CDR3, the DNA is TGTGCCAGCAGCGTAGCCAGTTACACCGGGGAGCTGTTTTTT.

The sample holds many counts of this clonotype. The rearrangement joins TRBV6-2 or TRBV6-3 to TRBJ2-2; 13 nucleotides line up with TRBD2. The CDR3 loop spans 18 amino acids. Per germline, CDR1 MNHEY and CDR2 SVGEGT. The V segment lost 6 bases and the J segment 0 bases; nucleotides outside the gene matches: 7. The CDR3 here is CASSATSGGPTNTGELFF. Here the CDR3 DNA reads TGTGCCAGCAGCGCGACTAGCGGGGGGCCCACGAACACCGGGGAGCTGTTTTTT.

This clonotype was seen repeatedly, ten times or more. The genes are TRBV5-1 and TRBJ2-3; D tentatively reads TRBD1 or TRBD2 (5 bases each). The CDR3 has 16 residues. The germline gives CDR1 SGHRS, CDR2 YFSETQ. The V gene lost 4 bases and the J gene lost 3 bases, with 18 bases spanning the gap. The CDR3 DNA follows: TGCGCCAGCAGCACCGGGGCTTCGGCGGGTACAGATACGCAGTATTTT. Translation gives CASSTGASAGTDTQYF.

As concerns this clonotype: This may stem from a read error, because a much larger clone lies one nucleotide away. The gene calls are TRBV20-1 and TRBJ2-7, with a weak D call TRBD2 (6 bases). Between the trimmed V and J ends, which lost 6 bases and 1 base, there was a span of 16 bases. Germline CDR1 and CDR2: DFQATT and SNEGSKA (reference sequence). The CDR3 has 14 residues. CDR3 sequence: CSAHPGRCSYEQYF. The CDR3, as DNA: TGCAGTGCCCATCCGGGGAGGTGTTCCTACGAGCAGTACTTC.

Remarks on this clonotype: This likely reflects a read error, since a far larger clone is one base away. The chain has TRBV6-1 and TRBJ2-5, with D possibly called TRBD1 or TRBD2 (5 bases each). This CDR3 region has 17 residues. CDR1 and CDR2 from the germline V gene are MNHNS and SASEGT. The CDR3 nucleotides are TGTGCCAGCAGTGAAGCTAGTATCGGGACGTACGGGAATGAGAAGTTCTTC. Amino acid sequence: CASSEASIGTYGNEKFF.

As regards this clonotype: At one end the junction does not follow the germline gene, possibly because of a read error. The V and J genes are TRBV6-2 or TRBV6-3 and TRBJ2-3, with 7 nucleotides matching TRBD2. Germline CDR1 and CDR2: MNHEY and SVGEGT. The CDR3 sequence is 16 residues long. The CDR3 loop is CASSYSGGAGTDTRYF. As DNA, the CDR3 is TGTGCCAGCAGTTACTCGGGAGGGGCTGGCACAGATACGCGGTATTTT.

V and J are TRBV11-2 and TRBJ2-7; the match to TRBD1 covers 10 bases. After removal of 10 bases from V and 3 bases from J, the junction contained 6 bases not matched to a gene. The CDR3 runs 13 residues. Germline lookup yields CDR1 SGHAT and CDR2 FQNNGV. Here the CDR3 reads CATQGQGNYEQYF. The CDR3 coding sequence is TGTGCCACCCAGGGACAGGGGAACTACGAGCAGTACTTC.

In its sample, this clonotype was seen many times. V is TRBV28 and J is TRBJ2-2; a possible D gene is TRBD1 (5 bases). The CDR3 runs 13 residues. Germline-derived CDR1 and CDR2 are MDHEN and SYDVKM. V lost 5 bases and J 7 bases, leaving 11 bases between the germline ends. The CDR3 is CASSRRGGGELFF. The CDR3 nucleotides read TGTGCCAGCAGTCGAAGGGGTGGCGGGGAGCTGTTTTTT.

This clonotype was recorded many times. The rearrangement joins TRBV5-1 to TRBJ2-1; 8 bases map to TRBD1. In germline, CDR1 is SGHRS, CDR2 YFSETQ. After removal of 3 bases from V and 7 bases from J, the junction contained 9 bases not matched to a gene. The CDR3 is 15 amino acids. CDR3 sequence reads: CASSSGQGRGNEQFF. The DNA of the CDR3 is TGCGCCAGCAGCTCCGGACAGGGACGGGGGAATGAGCAGTTCTTC.

Ten or more counts support this clonotype. The chain joins TRBV6-1 to TRBJ2-2, with a weak D call TRBD2 (5 bases). Trimming took off 5 bases at V and 6 bases at J, with 10 bases between the two ends. The CDR3 is made up of 13 amino acids. CDR1 is MNHNS and CDR2 is SASEGT in the germline V gene. This CDR3 reads CASSRGLAGELFF. Written as DNA, the CDR3 is TGTGCCAGCAGTCGAGGGTTGGCCGGGGAGCTGTTTTTT.

The sample holds many counts of this clonotype. The J gene is TRBJ2-5, the V gene TRBV18; perhaps TRBD1 as D (6 bases). The CDR3 spans 16 residues. The V end lost 3 bases, the J end lost 5 bases, and 19 bases lay between the germline ends. Germline-derived CDR1 and CDR2 are KGHSH and LQKENI. The CDR3 DNA sequence: TGTGCCAGCTCACCCGTCTTTCCAGGGGACCCGGAGACCCAGTACTTC. Residues: CASSPVFPGDPETQYF.